The rows below give T cell receptor beta chains drawn from one sample of a study of T cell clusters in autoimmune cytopenias. TCRdb reprocessed the multiplex PCR reads; each CDR3 protein has one entry and no DNA is given. The sample totals roughly 5,100 distinct CDR3 sequences; its top ten clones hold over 25%. These records were also assigned to another study, of T cell repertoires in aging, cancer and after chemotherapy.

What was sequenced was peripheral blood. These receptors were obtained from a human donor in good health. Both conserved end residues are part of each CDR3. Fields, in order: V gene, clone size, J gene, CDR3 protein. Clone size appears in some rows only: once, few, many, or a class for an expanded clone.

V gene: TRBV7-3
clone size: -
J gene: TRBJ1-1
CDR3 protein: CASSDSYNTEAFF

V gene: TRBV29-1
clone size: medium-sized
J gene: TRBJ2-5
CDR3 protein: CSVESRGMETQYF

V gene: TRBV5-4
clone size: -
J gene: TRBJ2-7
CDR3 protein: CASSPGGGLYEQYF

V gene: TRBV10-3
clone size: -
J gene: TRBJ1-1
CDR3 protein: CAISESKPNTEAFF

V gene: TRBV15
clone size: medium-sized
J gene: TRBJ2-5
CDR3 protein: CATSREGETQYF

V gene: TRBV5-1
clone size: -
J gene: TRBJ2-3
CDR3 protein: CASSGSQGNAQYF

V gene: TRBV4-2
clone size: -
J gene: TRBJ2-7
CDR3 protein: CASSRTRAVEQYF

V gene: TRBV7-9
clone size: -
J gene: TRBJ1-2
CDR3 protein: CASTPPTGDYGYTF

V gene: TRBV7-9
clone size: -
J gene: TRBJ2-5
CDR3 protein: CASSLPSGRPGETQYF

V gene: TRBV5-4
clone size: -
J gene: TRBJ1-1
CDR3 protein: CASSLQGGNTEAFF

V gene: TRBV29-1
clone size: -
J gene: TRBJ2-1
CDR3 protein: CSVRGTGGYNEQFF

V gene: TRBV6-4
clone size: medium-sized
J gene: TRBJ2-3
CDR3 protein: CASSGTVTDTQYF

V gene: TRBV5-1
clone size: -
J gene: TRBJ1-5
CDR3 protein: CASSLEGGANQPQHF

V gene: TRBV28
clone size: medium-sized
J gene: TRBJ2-2
CDR3 protein: CASSSSGGVLNTGELFF

V gene: TRBV6-1
clone size: medium-sized
J gene: TRBJ2-1
CDR3 protein: CASQTGASNEQFF

V gene: TRBV5-4
clone size: -
J gene: TRBJ1-1
CDR3 protein: CASSLPTGGNTEAFF

V gene: TRBV5-1
clone size: -
J gene: TRBJ1-2
CDR3 protein: CASSLAEGANYGYTF

V gene: TRBV5-1
clone size: -
J gene: TRBJ1-1
CDR3 protein: CASTLTGANTEAFF

V gene: TRBV7-9
clone size: medium-sized
J gene: TRBJ1-4
CDR3 protein: CASSLTSGLFF

V gene: TRBV24-1
clone size: -
J gene: TRBJ1-5
CDR3 protein: CATSDPGTRGNQPQHF

V gene: TRBV14
clone size: -
J gene: TRBJ1-2
CDR3 protein: CASSTVPGSPYGYTF

V gene: TRBV5-4
clone size: -
J gene: TRBJ1-1
CDR3 protein: CASSPGGTEAFF

V gene: TRBV4-1
clone size: -
J gene: TRBJ1-1
CDR3 protein: CASSLGQTEAFF

V gene: TRBV30
clone size: medium-sized
J gene: TRBJ1-5
CDR3 protein: CAWSVGQGDQPQHF

V gene: TRBV12-3/TRBV12-4
clone size: -
J gene: TRBJ2-5
CDR3 protein: CASSALVPGTQYF

V gene: TRBV5-4
clone size: -
J gene: TRBJ2-7
CDR3 protein: CASSLHAGLGLYF

V gene: TRBV6-1
clone size: medium-sized
J gene: TRBJ1-3
CDR3 protein: CASSLLGVGNTIYF

V gene: TRBV28
clone size: -
J gene: TRBJ2-2
CDR3 protein: CASRTGLGELFF

V gene: TRBV18
clone size: -
J gene: TRBJ2-7
CDR3 protein: CASSPSRDYEQYF

V gene: TRBV5-4
clone size: medium-sized
J gene: TRBJ2-3
CDR3 protein: CASSASTDTQYF

V gene: TRBV6-4
clone size: -
J gene: TRBJ2-7
CDR3 protein: CASASGVGSYEQYF

V gene: TRBV19
clone size: medium-sized
J gene: TRBJ2-5
CDR3 protein: CASSIVKGGETQYF

V gene: TRBV12-3/TRBV12-4
clone size: -
J gene: TRBJ1-2
CDR3 protein: CASSDVRDRGFGYTF

V gene: TRBV20-1
clone size: -
J gene: TRBJ2-7
CDR3 protein: CSAGPLGPTSGRIYEQYF

V gene: TRBV19
clone size: medium-sized
J gene: TRBJ2-5
CDR3 protein: CASSTPYPSVGETQYF

V gene: TRBV18
clone size: -
J gene: TRBJ2-5
CDR3 protein: CASSPSSGGTSGETQYF

V gene: TRBV28
clone size: -
J gene: TRBJ1-1
CDR3 protein: CASSPNTGNTEAFF

V gene: TRBV5-6
clone size: medium-sized
J gene: TRBJ2-1
CDR3 protein: CASSSWDNEQFF